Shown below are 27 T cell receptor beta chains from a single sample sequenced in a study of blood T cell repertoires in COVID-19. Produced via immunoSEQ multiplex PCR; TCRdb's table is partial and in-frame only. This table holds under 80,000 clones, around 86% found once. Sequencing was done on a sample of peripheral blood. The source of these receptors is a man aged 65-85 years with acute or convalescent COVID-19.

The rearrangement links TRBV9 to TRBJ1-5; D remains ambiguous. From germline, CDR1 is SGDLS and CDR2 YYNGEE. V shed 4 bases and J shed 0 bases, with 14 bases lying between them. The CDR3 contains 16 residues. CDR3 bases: TGTGCCAGCAGCCCAAGCGGGATGAATAGCAATCAGCCCCAGCATTTT. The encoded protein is CASSPSGMNSNQPQHF.

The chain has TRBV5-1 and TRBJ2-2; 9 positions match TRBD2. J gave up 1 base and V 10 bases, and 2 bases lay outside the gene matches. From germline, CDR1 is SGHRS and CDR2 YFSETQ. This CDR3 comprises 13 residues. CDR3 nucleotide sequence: TGCGCCTGTAGCGGGAGGAACACCGGGGAGCTGTTTTTT. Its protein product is CACSGRNTGELFF.

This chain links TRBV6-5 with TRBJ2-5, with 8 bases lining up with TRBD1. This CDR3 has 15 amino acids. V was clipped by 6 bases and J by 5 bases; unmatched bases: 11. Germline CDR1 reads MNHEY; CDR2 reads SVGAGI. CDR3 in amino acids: CASRRSGGFRETQYF. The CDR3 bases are TGTGCCAGCAGGAGATCAGGGGGCTTTAGGGAGACCCAGTACTTC.

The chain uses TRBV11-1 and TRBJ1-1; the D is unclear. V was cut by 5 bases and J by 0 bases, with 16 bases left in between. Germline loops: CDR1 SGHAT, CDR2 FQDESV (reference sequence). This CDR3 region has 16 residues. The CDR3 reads CASSPIWAGMNTEAFF. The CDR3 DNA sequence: TGTGCCAGCAGCCCGATTTGGGCAGGCATGAACACTGAAGCTTTCTTT.

The CDR3 spells CATSAGPGGYTF. CDR3 nucleotides: TGTGCCACCAGTGCAGGGCCTGGGGGCTACACCTTC. The genes are TRBV24-1 and TRBJ1-2; maybe TRBD1 (5 bases). The CDR3 sequence is 12 residues long. Trimming stripped 5 bases from V and 8 bases from J, with 11 bases between. In germline, CDR1 is KGHDR, CDR2 SFDVKD.

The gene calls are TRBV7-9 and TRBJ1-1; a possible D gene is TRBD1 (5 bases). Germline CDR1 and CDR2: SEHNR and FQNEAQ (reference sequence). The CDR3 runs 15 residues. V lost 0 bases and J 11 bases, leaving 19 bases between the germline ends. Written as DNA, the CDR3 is TGTGCCAGCAGCTTAGCAGGGGCGATGGGGCCGCAGGCTTTCTTT. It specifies CASSLAGAMGPQAFF.

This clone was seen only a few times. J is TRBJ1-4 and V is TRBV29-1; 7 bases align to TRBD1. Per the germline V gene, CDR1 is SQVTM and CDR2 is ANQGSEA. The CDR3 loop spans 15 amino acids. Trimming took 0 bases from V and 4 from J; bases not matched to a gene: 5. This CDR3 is CSVEDGTVFNEKLFF. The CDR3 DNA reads TGCAGCGTTGAAGACGGGACAGTCTTTAATGAAAAACTGTTTTTT. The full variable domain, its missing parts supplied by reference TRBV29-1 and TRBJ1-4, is SAVISQKPSRDICQRGTSLTIQCQVDSQVTMMFWYRQQPGQSLTLIATANQGSEATYESGFVIDKFPISRPNLTFSTLTVSNMSPEDSSIYLCSVEDGTVFNEKLFFGSGTQLSVL.

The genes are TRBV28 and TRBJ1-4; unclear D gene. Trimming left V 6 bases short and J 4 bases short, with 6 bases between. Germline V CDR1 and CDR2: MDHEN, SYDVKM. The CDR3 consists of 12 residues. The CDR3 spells CASSLVNEKLFF. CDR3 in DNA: TGTGCCAGCAGCCTTGTTAATGAAAAACTGTTTTTT.

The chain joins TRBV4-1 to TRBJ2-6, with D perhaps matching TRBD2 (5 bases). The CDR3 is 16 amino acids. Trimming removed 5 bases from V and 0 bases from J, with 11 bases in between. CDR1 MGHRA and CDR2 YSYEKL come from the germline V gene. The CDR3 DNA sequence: TGCGCCAGCAGCGAGGGCATCGCCTCTGGGGCCAACGTCCTGACTTTC. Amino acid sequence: CASSEGIASGANVLTF.

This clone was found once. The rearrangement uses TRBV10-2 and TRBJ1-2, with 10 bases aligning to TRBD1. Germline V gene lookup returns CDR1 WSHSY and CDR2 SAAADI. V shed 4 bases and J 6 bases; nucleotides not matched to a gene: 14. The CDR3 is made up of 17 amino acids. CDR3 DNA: TGCGCCAGCAGTGGCTGGTCCGAGACAGGGGGCGTGGATGGCTACACCTTC. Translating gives CASSGWSETGGVDGYTF.

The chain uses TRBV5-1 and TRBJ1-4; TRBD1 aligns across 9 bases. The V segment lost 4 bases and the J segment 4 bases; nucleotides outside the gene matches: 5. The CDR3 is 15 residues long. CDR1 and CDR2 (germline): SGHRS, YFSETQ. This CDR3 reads CASSIGQGINEKLFF. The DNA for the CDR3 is TGCGCCAGCAGCATAGGACAGGGGATTAATGAAAAACTGTTTTTT.

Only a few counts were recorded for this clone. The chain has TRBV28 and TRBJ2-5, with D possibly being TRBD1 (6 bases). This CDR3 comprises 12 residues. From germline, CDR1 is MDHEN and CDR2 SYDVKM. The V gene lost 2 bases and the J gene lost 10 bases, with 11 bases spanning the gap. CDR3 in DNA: TGTGCCAGCAGTTTACTTTCAGGGGTCCAGTACTTC. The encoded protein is CASSLLSGVQYF.

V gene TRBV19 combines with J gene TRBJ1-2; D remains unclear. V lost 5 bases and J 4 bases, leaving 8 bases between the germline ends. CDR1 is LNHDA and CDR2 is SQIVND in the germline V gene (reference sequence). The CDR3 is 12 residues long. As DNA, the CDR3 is TGTGCCAGTAGTGGGGAGGCCTATGGCTACACCTTC. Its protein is CASSGEAYGYTF. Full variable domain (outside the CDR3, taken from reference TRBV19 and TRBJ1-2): DGGITQSPKYLFRKEGQNVTLSCEQNLNHDAMYWYRQDPGQGLRLIYYSQIVNDFQKGDIAEGYSVSREKKESFPLTVTSAQKNPTAFYLCASSGEAYGYTFGSGTRLTVV.

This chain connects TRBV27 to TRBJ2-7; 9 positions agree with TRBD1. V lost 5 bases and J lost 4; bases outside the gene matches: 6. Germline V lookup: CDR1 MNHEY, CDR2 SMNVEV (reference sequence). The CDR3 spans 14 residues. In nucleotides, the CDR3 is TGTGCCAGCAGTCCCCGGGACAGGGATTACGAGCAGTACTTC. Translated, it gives CASSPRDRDYEQYF.

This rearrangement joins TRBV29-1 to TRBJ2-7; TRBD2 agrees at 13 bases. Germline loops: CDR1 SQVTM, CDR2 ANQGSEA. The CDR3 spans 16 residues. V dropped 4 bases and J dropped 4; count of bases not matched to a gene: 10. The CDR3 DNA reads TGCAGCGTTGTACCCGTGACTAGCGGGAGGTATTACGAGCAGTACTTC. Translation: CSVVPVTSGRYYEQYF.

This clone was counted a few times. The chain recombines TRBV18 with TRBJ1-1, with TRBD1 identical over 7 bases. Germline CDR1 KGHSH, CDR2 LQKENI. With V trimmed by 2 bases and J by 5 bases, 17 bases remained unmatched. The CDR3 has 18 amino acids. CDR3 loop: CASSPIDPQGQSRTEAFF. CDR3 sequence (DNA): TGTGCCAGCTCACCAATCGACCCACAGGGACAGAGTCGGACTGAAGCTTTCTTT.

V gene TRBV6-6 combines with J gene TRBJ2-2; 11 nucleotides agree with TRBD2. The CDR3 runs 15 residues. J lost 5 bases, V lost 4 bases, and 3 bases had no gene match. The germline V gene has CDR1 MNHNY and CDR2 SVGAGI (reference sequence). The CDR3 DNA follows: TGTGCCAGCAGTTCTAGACTAGCGGGGACCGGGGAGCTGTTTTTT. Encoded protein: CASSSRLAGTGELFF.

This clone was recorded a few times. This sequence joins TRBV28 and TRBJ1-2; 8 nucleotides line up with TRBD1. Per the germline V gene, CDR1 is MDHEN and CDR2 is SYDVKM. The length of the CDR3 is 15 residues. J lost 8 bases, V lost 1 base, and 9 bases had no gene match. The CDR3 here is CASSLSDRVSWGYTF. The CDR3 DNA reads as TGTGCCAGCAGTTTATCGGACAGGGTCTCTTGGGGCTACACCTTC.

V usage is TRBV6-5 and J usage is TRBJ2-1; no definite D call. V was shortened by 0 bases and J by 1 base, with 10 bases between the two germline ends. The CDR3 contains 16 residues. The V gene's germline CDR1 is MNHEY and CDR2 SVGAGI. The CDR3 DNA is TGTGCCAGCAGTTACTCGGGCAGCCAATCCTACAATGAGCAGTTCTTC. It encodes CASSYSGSQSYNEQFF.

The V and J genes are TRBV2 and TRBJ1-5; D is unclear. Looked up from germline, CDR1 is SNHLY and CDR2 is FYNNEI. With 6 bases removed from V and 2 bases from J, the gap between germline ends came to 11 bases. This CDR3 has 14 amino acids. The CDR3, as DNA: TGTGCCAGCAGGTCGGTGGCGGGCAATCAGCCCCAGCATTTT. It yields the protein CASRSVAGNQPQHF.

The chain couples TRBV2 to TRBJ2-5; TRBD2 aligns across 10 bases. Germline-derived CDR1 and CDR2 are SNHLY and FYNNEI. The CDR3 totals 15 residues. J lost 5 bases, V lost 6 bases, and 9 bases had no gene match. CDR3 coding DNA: TGTGCCAGCAGCGTCCCTAGCGGGAGCTCGGAGACCCAGTACTTC. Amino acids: CASSVPSGSSETQYF. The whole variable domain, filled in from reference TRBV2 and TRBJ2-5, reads EPEVTQTPSHQVTQMGQEVILRCVPISNHLYFYWYRQILGQKVEFLVSFYNNEISEKSEIFDDQFSVERPDGSNFTLKIRSTKLEDSAMYFCASSVPSGSSETQYFGPGTRLLVL.

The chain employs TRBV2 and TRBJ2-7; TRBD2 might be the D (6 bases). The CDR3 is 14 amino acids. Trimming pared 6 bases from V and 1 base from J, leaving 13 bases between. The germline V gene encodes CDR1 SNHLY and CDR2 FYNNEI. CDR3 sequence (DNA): TGTGCCAGCAGGTCCGGGACTGAATCCTACGAGCAGTACTTC. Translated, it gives CASRSGTESYEQYF.

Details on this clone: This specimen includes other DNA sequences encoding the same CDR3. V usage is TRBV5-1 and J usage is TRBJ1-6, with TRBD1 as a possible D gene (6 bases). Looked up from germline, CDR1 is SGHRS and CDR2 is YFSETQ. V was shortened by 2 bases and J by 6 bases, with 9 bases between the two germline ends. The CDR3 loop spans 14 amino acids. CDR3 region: CASSLQGGNSPLHF. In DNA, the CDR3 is TGCGCCAGCAGCTTACAGGGTGGTAATTCACCCCTCCACTTT.

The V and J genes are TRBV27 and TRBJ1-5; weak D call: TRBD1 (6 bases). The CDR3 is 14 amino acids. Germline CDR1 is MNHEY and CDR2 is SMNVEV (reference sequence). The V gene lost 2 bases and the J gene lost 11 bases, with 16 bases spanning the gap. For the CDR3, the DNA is TGTGCCAGCAGTTTAAGGGGGGGGTTGCAGACCCAGCATTTT. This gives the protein CASSLRGGLQTQHF.

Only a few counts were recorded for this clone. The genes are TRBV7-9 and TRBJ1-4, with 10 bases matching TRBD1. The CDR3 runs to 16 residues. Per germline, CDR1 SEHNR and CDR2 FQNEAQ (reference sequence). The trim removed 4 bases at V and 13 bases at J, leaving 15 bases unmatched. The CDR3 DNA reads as TGTGCCAGCAGCTCTTCCTCCGGGACAGGGGCCCGTGGACTGTTTTTT. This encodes CASSSSSGTGARGLFF.

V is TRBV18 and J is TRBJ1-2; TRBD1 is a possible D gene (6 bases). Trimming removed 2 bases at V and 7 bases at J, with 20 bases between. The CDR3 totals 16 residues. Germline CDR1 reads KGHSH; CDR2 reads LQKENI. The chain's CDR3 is CASSPDSQGRGGGYTF. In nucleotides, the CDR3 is TGTGCCAGCTCACCAGACTCGCAGGGGCGAGGCGGTGGCTACACCTTC.

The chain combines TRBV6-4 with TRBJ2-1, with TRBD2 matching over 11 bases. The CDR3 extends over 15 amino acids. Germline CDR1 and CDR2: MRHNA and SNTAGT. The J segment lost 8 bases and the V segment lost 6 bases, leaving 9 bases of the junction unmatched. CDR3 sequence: CASSYTSGGGYEQFF. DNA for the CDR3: TGTGCCAGCAGCTACACTAGCGGGGGAGGCTATGAGCAGTTCTTC.